Each of the 7 T cell receptor beta chains below was sequenced from the same sample in a study of identical twins. In TCRdb, the 5' RACE reads were re-called with MiXCR into one record per CDR3 protein. The sample includes about 240,000 distinct CDR3 sequences, 8% to 11% of them seen just once. Sequenced sample: memory T cells sorted from blood. These receptors originate from a man aged 50 or older in good health.

The chain combines TRBV12-3 or TRBV12-4 with TRBJ1-3; TRBD1 matches 7 bases. The length of the CDR3 is 15 residues. V dropped 5 bases and J dropped 0; count of bases not matched to a gene: 4. The CDR3 protein is CASSRDRASGNTIYF. The CDR3 DNA reads TGTGCCAGCAGTCGTGACAGGGCCTCTGGAAACACCATATATTTT.

This clonotype showed up just once. The genes are TRBV11-2 and TRBJ1-5; D perhaps matches TRBD1 (6 bases). This CDR3 region has 15 residues. The germline V and J ends were trimmed by 5 bases and 1 base, with 12 bases remaining between them. The V gene's germline CDR1 is SGHAT and CDR2 FQNNGV. The DNA for the CDR3 is TGTGCCAGCAGCCTACAGGGTCGGAGCAATCAGCCCCAGCATTTT. This codes for CASSLQGRSNQPQHF. Complete variable domain (other parts from reference TRBV11-2 and TRBJ1-5): EAGVAQSPRYKIIEKRQSVAFWCNPISGHATLYWYQQILGQGPKLLIQFQNNGVVDDSQLPKDRFSAERLKGVDSTLKIQPAKLEDSAVYLCASSLQGRSNQPQHFGDGTRLSIL.

This clonotype was counted between two and nine times. The chain carries TRBV29-1 and TRBJ1-1, with TRBD1 matching 10 bases. V gave up 4 bases and J gave up 7 bases; unmatched junction bases: 15. Per the germline V gene, CDR1 is SQVTM and CDR2 is ANQGSEA. The CDR3 runs 16 residues. CDR3 region: CSVGDSLRQGAGEAFF. CDR3 sequence (DNA): TGCAGCGTTGGCGATTCCCTAAGACAGGGGGCTGGTGAAGCTTTCTTT.

V usage is TRBV9 and J usage is TRBJ1-6; no clear D. CDR1 SGDLS and CDR2 YYNGEE come from the germline V gene. V shed 7 bases and J shed 7 bases, with 15 bases lying between them. This CDR3 comprises 14 residues. The DNA of the CDR3 is TGTGCCAGCTCGTTGGATATGGCGAATTCACCCCTCCACTTT. Translated, it gives CASSLDMANSPLHF.

This chain links TRBV24-1 with TRBJ1-2, with no clear D. The germline V and J ends were trimmed by 5 bases and 3 bases, with 12 bases remaining between them. This CDR3 contains 14 residues. Germline V gene lookup returns CDR1 KGHDR and CDR2 SFDVKD. This chain's CDR3 is CATSAGGLDYGYTF. For the CDR3, the DNA is TGTGCCACCAGTGCCGGAGGATTGGACTATGGCTACACCTTC.

This clonotype showed up many times. The chain uses TRBV5-1 and TRBJ2-7, with D perhaps given as TRBD1 or TRBD2 (5 bases each). This CDR3 has 13 residues. The V end was cut by 2 bases, the J end by 6 bases, with 12 bases between. The germline V gene encodes CDR1 SGHRS and CDR2 YFSETQ. CDR3 sequence: CASSLIGAGEQYF. The CDR3 DNA reads as TGCGCCAGCAGCTTAATAGGGGCGGGCGAGCAGTACTTC.

This clonotype has only a few counts. This chain links TRBV5-1 with TRBJ2-6, with TRBD1 identical over 8 bases. The CDR3 is 16 residues long. Germline assignment: CDR1 SGHRS and CDR2 YFSETQ. V lost 4 bases and J lost 4; bases outside the gene matches: 7. CDR3 region: CASSAGTGHGANVLTF. In nucleotides, the CDR3 is TGCGCCAGCAGCGCTGGGACAGGCCACGGGGCCAACGTCCTGACTTTC.